These 28 T cell receptor beta chains were all obtained from the same sample, sequenced in a study of blood T cell repertoires in COVID-19. The repertoire was sequenced with immunoSEQ multiplex PCR; TCRdb's copy has only in-frame clones and lacks some. Of about 51,000 clones listed, about 86% are singletons. Sequenced input: peripheral blood. The source is a man older than 75 with active COVID-19.

The chain combines TRBV3-1 (or the pseudogene TRBV3-2) with TRBJ2-1; 7 bases are shared with TRBD2. The ends lost 4 bases at V and 2 bases at J; junction bases unmatched: 5. The CDR3 is 15 amino acids. The germline CDR1 and CDR2 sequences are LGHDT and YNNKEL (reference sequence). DNA of the CDR3: TGTGCCAGCAGCCTAAGCGGGACGACCTACAATGAGCAGTTCTTC. The encoded protein is CASSLSGTTYNEQFF.

This sequence joins TRBV18 and TRBJ1-4; tentatively, D is TRBD1 (6 bases). CDR1 and CDR2 from the germline V gene are KGHSH and LQKENI. V lost 1 base and J lost 0, with 15 bases in between. CDR3 length: 18 residues. The CDR3 nucleotides are TGTGCCAGCTCACCACGGATTGGGGGCGGTGCAACTAATGAAAAACTGTTTTTT. Its protein is CASSPRIGGGATNEKLFF.

V usage is TRBV7-9 and J usage is TRBJ1-1; tentatively, D is TRBD1 (6 bases). The germline V gene encodes CDR1 SEHNR and CDR2 FQNEAQ (reference sequence). The CDR3 sequence is 14 residues long. V shed 2 bases and J shed 1 base, with 8 bases lying between them. CDR3 in amino acids: CASSLLGGNTEAFF. In DNA, the CDR3 is TGTGCCAGCAGCTTATTAGGGGGGAACACTGAAGCTTTCTTT.

The chain couples TRBV18 to TRBJ1-2; TRBD1 matches at 10 bases. Per the germline V gene, CDR1 is KGHSH and CDR2 is LQKENI. V trimming: 3 bases; J trimming: 3 bases; junction bases outside the gene matches: 7. The CDR3 length is 16 residues. The CDR3 protein is CASSPSGTGVHYGYTF. The CDR3 DNA reads as TGTGCCAGCTCACCCTCCGGGACAGGGGTCCACTATGGCTACACCTTC.

The J gene is TRBJ1-6, the V gene TRBV5-6; perhaps TRBD1 as D (6 bases). The length of the CDR3 is 14 residues. Trimming shortened V by 4 bases and J by 7 bases, and 12 bases separated the two germline ends. Germline V gene sequence: CDR1 SGHDT, CDR2 YYEEEE. CDR3 loop: CASSQGQLNSPLHF. CDR3 DNA sequence: TGTGCCAGCAGCCAAGGACAGCTAAATTCACCCCTCCACTTT.

The gene calls are TRBV6-6 and TRBJ1-1, with a tentative D call TRBD1 (6 bases). V lost 2 bases to trimming and J lost 2 bases, with 15 bases between them. The CDR3 runs to 16 residues. CDR1 is MNHNY and CDR2 is SVGAGI in the germline V gene (reference sequence). CDR3 amino acids: CASSYAGGWINTEAFF. The CDR3 DNA sequence: TGTGCCAGCAGTTACGCTGGGGGCTGGATAAACACTGAAGCTTTCTTT.

This chain links TRBV18 with TRBJ1-5; 7 bases agree with TRBD1. Germline CDR1 KGHSH, CDR2 LQKENI. The CDR3 is 14 amino acids. With V trimmed by 6 bases and J by 3 bases, 5 bases remained unmatched. CDR3 sequence reads: CASSLDRVNQPQHF. The DNA of the CDR3 is TGTGCCAGCTCGTTAGACAGGGTCAATCAGCCCCAGCATTTT.

The chain combines TRBV28 with TRBJ1-4, with D possibly matching TRBD1 (5 bases). V lost 3 bases to trimming and J lost 8 bases, with 19 bases between them. Germline-derived CDR1 and CDR2 are MDHEN and SYDVKM. The length of the CDR3 is 16 residues. The CDR3 sequence is CASSFEVDYRGEKLFF. CDR3 coding DNA: TGTGCCAGCAGTTTTGAGGTCGACTATCGGGGGGAAAAACTGTTTTTT.

The table lists this clone with a count of one. The CDR3 region has the DNA TGTGCCACCAGTGCCCTCAGGGGAGACGGGGAGCTGTTTTTT. As protein: CATSALRGDGELFF. The chain recombines TRBV24-1 with TRBJ2-2; TRBD1 might be the D (6 bases). The V and J ends lost 5 bases and 7 bases respectively, with 13 bases between them. Germline CDR1 KGHDR, CDR2 SFDVKD. The CDR3 extends over 14 amino acids.

A single count supports this clone. V usage is TRBV9 and J usage is TRBJ2-7; TRBD1 matches at 8 bases. CDR3 length: 15 amino acids. Per the germline V gene, CDR1 is SGDLS and CDR2 is YYNGEE. V lost 3 bases to trimming and J lost 2 bases; unmatched junction nucleotides: 7. The CDR3 DNA sequence: TGTGCCAGCAGCGAGAGAGGACAGGGTCCCTACGAGCAGTACTTC. This codes for CASSERGQGPYEQYF.

This chain joins TRBV4-3 and TRBJ1-4; no clear D gene. V shed 1 base and J shed 8 bases, with 17 bases lying between them. This CDR3 region has 16 residues. CDR1 is LGHNA and CDR2 is YSLEER in the germline V gene. The CDR3 region is CASSQGGGGLSEKLFF. In nucleotides, the CDR3 is TGCGCCAGCAGCCAAGGAGGTGGCGGGCTAAGCGAAAAACTGTTTTTT.

This chain uses TRBV11-2 with TRBJ2-5; 10 bases align to TRBD1. Germline values: CDR1 SGHAT, CDR2 FQNNGV. The CDR3 extends over 17 amino acids. V gave up 4 bases and J gave up 5 bases; unmatched junction bases: 13. This CDR3 is CASSSRIRQGASETQYF. DNA of the CDR3: TGTGCCAGCAGCTCCCGAATACGACAGGGGGCAAGTGAGACCCAGTACTTC.

The chain recombines TRBV27 with TRBJ1-6; no definite D call. The V end was cut by 2 bases, the J end by 7 bases, with 3 bases between. CDR3 length equals 12 residues. The germline CDR1 and CDR2 sequences are MNHEY and SMNVEV (reference sequence). This CDR3 is CASSLLNSPLHF. The CDR3 DNA sequence: TGTGCCAGCAGTTTACTGAATTCACCCCTCCACTTT.

V gene TRBV7-2 combines with J gene TRBJ2-1; no reliable D call. The CDR3 loop spans 13 amino acids. Germline V gene data show CDR1 as SGHTA and CDR2 as FQGNSA. Trimming shortened V by 5 bases and J by 7 bases, and 12 bases separated the two germline ends. The CDR3 sequence: CASSQRHRNEQFF. The CDR3 nucleotides are TGTGCCAGCAGCCAACGGCACAGAAATGAGCAGTTCTTC.

The chain recombines TRBV18 with TRBJ2-5; D not certain. Trimming took off 5 bases at V and 4 bases at J, with 11 bases between the two ends. The CDR3 sequence is 13 residues long. Germline CDR1 KGHSH, CDR2 LQKENI. CDR3: CASSEELRETQYF. As DNA, the CDR3 is TGTGCCAGCTCAGAAGAACTTAGAGAGACCCAGTACTTC.

The CDR3 protein is CASSSGTSGGREQFF. In nucleotides, the CDR3 is TGTGCCAGCAGCTCTGGGACTAGCGGGGGGAGGGAGCAGTTCTTC. This rearrangement joins TRBV7-9 to TRBJ2-1; 15 bases fit TRBD2. The CDR3 totals 15 residues. Unmatched junction bases numbered 5, after V lost 4 bases and J lost 10 bases. Looked up from germline, CDR1 is SEHNR and CDR2 is FQNEAQ (reference sequence).

The chain joins TRBV5-4 to TRBJ2-7, with 10 bases fitting TRBD2. The CDR3 is 15 amino acids. J was trimmed by 0 bases and V by 4 bases; bases with no gene match: 4. Germline CDR1 is SGHNT and CDR2 is YYREEE (reference sequence). DNA for the CDR3: TGTGCCAGCAGCCAGGGGACTAGCGACTCCTACGAGCAGTACTTC. Its translation: CASSQGTSDSYEQYF.

V and J are TRBV5-3 and TRBJ2-1; D might be TRBD2 (6 bases). TRBV5-3 is given ORF status, its function remaining uncertain. Trimming cost V 1 base and J 4 bases, with 18 bases left between them. The CDR3 extends over 17 amino acids. CDR3 loop: CARSLPGDPHKYNEQFF. CDR3 coding DNA: TGTGCCAGAAGCTTGCCGGGGGACCCCCACAAATACAATGAGCAGTTCTTC.

This chain connects TRBV10-3 to TRBJ1-4; tentatively, D is TRBD1 (5 bases). Trimming took off 10 bases at V and 3 bases at J, with 15 bases between the two ends. CDR3 size: 14 residues. Germline-derived CDR1 and CDR2 are ENHRY and SYGVKD. CDR3 residues: CATGTGVANEKLFF. For the CDR3, the DNA is TGTGCCACCGGGACGGGGGTTGCTAATGAAAAACTGTTTTTT.

V gene TRBV2 combines with J gene TRBJ1-1; the match to TRBD1 covers 7 bases. The V and J ends lost 7 bases and 1 base, in that order; junction bases with no gene match: 6. The CDR3 contains 14 residues. The germline V gene has CDR1 SNHLY and CDR2 FYNNEI. CDR3 sequence (DNA): TGTGCCAGCAAGATGACAGGGACGAACACTGAAGCTTTCTTT. Translated: CASKMTGTNTEAFF.

The chain uses TRBV29-1 and TRBJ2-1; 7 positions match TRBD1. The CDR3 totals 16 residues. The germline V gene has CDR1 SQVTM and CDR2 ANQGSEA. Unmatched junction bases numbered 5, after V lost 0 bases and J lost 0 bases. CDR3 sequence (DNA): TGCAGCGTTGAAGATCCGGGACAGAGCTCCTACAATGAGCAGTTCTTC. Translation gives CSVEDPGQSSYNEQFF.

The CDR3 loop is CASSQERTVLGHYEQYF. CDR3 in DNA: TGTGCCAGCAGCCAAGAACGGACAGTACTCGGGCACTACGAGCAGTACTTC. This chain uses TRBV14 with TRBJ2-7, with a weak D call TRBD1 (6 bases). The CDR3 is made up of 17 amino acids. The germline V gene has CDR1 SGHDN and CDR2 FVKESK. V was cut by 0 bases and J by 3 bases, with 18 bases left in between. The complete variable domain, with remaining parts taken from reference TRBV14 and TRBJ2-7, reads EAGVTQFPSHSVIEKGQTVTLRCDPISGHDNLYWYRRVMGKEIKFLLHFVKESKQDESGMPNNRFLAERTGGTYSTLKVQPAELEDSGVYFCASSQERTVLGHYEQYFGPGTRLTVT.

The chain recombines TRBV11-3 with TRBJ2-7; 9 bases line up with TRBD1. The CDR3 is made up of 15 amino acids. The ends lost 5 bases at V and 2 bases at J; junction bases unmatched: 7. Germline loops: CDR1 SGHNT, CDR2 YENEEA. CDR3 amino acids: CASSPGTGSAYEQYF. The CDR3, as DNA: TGTGCCAGCAGCCCCGGGACAGGGTCTGCCTACGAGCAGTACTTC. The full variable domain, with the rest looked up from reference TRBV11-3 and TRBJ2-7, is EAGVVQSPRYKIIEKKQPVAFWCNPISGHNTLYWYLQNLGQGPELLIRYENEEAVDDSQLPKDRFSAERLKGVDSTLKIQPAELGDSAVYLCASSPGTGSAYEQYFGPGTRLTVT.

The rearrangement links TRBV23-1 to TRBJ2-7; 9 bases are shared with TRBD2. TRBV23-1 is identified as an open reading frame with a role that is uncertain. The V gene end was trimmed by 2 bases and the J gene end by 3 bases; junction bases not matched to a gene: 8. The CDR3 spans 16 residues. The DNA of the CDR3 is TGCGCCAGCAGTCAACGTCAGAGCGGGAGGCTCTACGAGCAGTACTTC. Translated, it gives CASSQRQSGRLYEQYF.

This chain links TRBV7-9 with TRBJ2-5, with 7 bases identical to TRBD2. This CDR3 is built from 17 residues. CDR1 and CDR2 (germline): SEHNR, FQNEAQ (reference sequence). The trim removed 1 base at V and 1 base at J, leaving 9 bases unmatched. CDR3 in DNA: TGTGCCAGCAGCTTAGTGGGCGCGGGAGTCTTCCAAGAGACCCAGTACTTC. This gives the protein CASSLVGAGVFQETQYF.

This chain links TRBV5-1 with TRBJ1-3; 8 nucleotides match TRBD1. CDR3 length equals 15 residues. V was clipped by 3 bases and J by 4 bases; unmatched bases: 6. Per the germline V gene, CDR1 is SGHRS and CDR2 is YFSETQ. The CDR3 loop is CASSSHRGSGNTIYF. The CDR3 coding sequence is TGCGCCAGCAGCTCCCACAGGGGGTCAGGAAACACCATATATTTT. The full variable domain, its missing parts supplied by reference TRBV5-1 and TRBJ1-3, is KAGVTQTPRYLIKTRGQQVTLSCSPISGHRSVSWYQQTPGQGLQFLFEYFSETQRNKGNFPGRFSGRQFSNSRSEMNVSTLELGDSALYLCASSSHRGSGNTIYFGEGSWLTVV.

This chain joins TRBV24-1 and TRBJ1-2; a possible D gene is TRBD1 (5 bases). This CDR3 has 15 amino acids. From germline, CDR1 is KGHDR and CDR2 SFDVKD. V lost 8 bases, J lost 4 bases, and 19 bases lay in between. The CDR3 region is CATNSGGFSVYGYTF. The CDR3 DNA reads as TGTGCCACCAACTCGGGGGGGTTCTCGGTCTATGGCTACACCTTC.

The genes are TRBV28 and TRBJ2-5, with D perhaps TRBD1 (7 bases). The CDR3 length is 12 residues. Looked up from germline, CDR1 is MDHEN and CDR2 is SYDVKM. The V gene lost 9 bases and the J gene lost 4 bases, with 12 bases spanning the gap. The CDR3 coding sequence is TGTGCCAGTAACAGGGGAGGAGAGACCCAGTACTTC. Translation: CASNRGGETQYF.